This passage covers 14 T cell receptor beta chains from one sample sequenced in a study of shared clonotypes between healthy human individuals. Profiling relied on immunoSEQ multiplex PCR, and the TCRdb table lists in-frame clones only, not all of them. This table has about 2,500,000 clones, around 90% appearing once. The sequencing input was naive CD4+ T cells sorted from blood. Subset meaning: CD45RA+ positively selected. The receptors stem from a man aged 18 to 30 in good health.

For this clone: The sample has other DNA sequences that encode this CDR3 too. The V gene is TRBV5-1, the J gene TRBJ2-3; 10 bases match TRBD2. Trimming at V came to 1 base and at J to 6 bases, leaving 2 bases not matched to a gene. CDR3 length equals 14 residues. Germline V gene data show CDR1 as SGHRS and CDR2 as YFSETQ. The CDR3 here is CASSLPSGSDTQYF. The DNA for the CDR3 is TGCGCCAGCAGCTTGCCTAGCGGGAGTGATACGCAGTATTTT.

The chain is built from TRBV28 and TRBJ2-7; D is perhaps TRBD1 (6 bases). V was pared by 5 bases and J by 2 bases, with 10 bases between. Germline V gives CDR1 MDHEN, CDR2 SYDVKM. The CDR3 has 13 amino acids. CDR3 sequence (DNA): TGTGCCAGCAGTCGGACAGATACCTACGAGCAGTACTTC. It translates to CASSRTDTYEQYF.

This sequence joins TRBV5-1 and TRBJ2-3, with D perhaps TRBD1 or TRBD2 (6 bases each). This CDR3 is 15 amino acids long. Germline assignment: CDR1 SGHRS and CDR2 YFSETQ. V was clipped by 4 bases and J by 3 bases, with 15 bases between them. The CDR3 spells CASSPRGRGTDTQYF. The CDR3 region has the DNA TGCGCCAGCAGCCCCAGGGGCCGGGGGACAGATACGCAGTATTTT.

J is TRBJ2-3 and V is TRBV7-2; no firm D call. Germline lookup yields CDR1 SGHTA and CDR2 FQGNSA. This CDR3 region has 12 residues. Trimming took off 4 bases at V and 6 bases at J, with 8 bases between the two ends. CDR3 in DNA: TGTGCCAGCAGCTGGTCGCGGGATACGCAGTATTTT. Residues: CASSWSRDTQYF.

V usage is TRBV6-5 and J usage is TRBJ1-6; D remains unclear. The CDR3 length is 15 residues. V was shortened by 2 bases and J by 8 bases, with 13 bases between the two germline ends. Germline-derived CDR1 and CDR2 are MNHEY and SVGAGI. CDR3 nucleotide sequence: TGTGCCAGCAGTTACGCATATCTGAACGATTCACCCCTCCACTTT. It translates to CASSYAYLNDSPLHF.

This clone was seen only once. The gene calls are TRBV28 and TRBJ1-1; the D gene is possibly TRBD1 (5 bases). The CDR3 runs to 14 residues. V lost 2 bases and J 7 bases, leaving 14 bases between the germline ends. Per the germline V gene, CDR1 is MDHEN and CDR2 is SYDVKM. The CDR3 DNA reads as TGTGCCAGCAGTTTACGGGACCGGATTATTGAAGCTTTCTTT. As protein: CASSLRDRIIEAFF.

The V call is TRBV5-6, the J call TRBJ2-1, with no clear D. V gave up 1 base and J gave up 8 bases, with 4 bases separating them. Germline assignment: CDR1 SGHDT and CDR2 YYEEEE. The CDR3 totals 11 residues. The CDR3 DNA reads TGTGCCAGCAGCTTGACGTATGAGCAGTTCTTC. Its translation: CASSLTYEQFF.

The CDR3 protein is CASSLVLGAENEQFF. The DNA of the CDR3 is TGTGCCAGCAGCCTTGTCTTAGGGGCCGAGAATGAGCAGTTCTTC. The rearrangement uses TRBV7-2 and TRBJ2-1, with D perhaps matching TRBD1 (5 bases). The CDR3 extends over 15 amino acids. CDR1 SGHTA and CDR2 FQGNSA come from the germline V gene. V was clipped by 5 bases and J by 7 bases, with 18 bases between them. The variable domain in full, with the rest retrieved from reference TRBV7-2 and TRBJ2-1, is GAGVSQSPSNKVTEKGKDVELRCDPISGHTALYWYRQSLGQGLEFLIYFQGNSAPDKSGLPSDRFSAERTGGSVSTLTIQRTQQEDSAVYLCASSLVLGAENEQFFGPGTRLTVL.

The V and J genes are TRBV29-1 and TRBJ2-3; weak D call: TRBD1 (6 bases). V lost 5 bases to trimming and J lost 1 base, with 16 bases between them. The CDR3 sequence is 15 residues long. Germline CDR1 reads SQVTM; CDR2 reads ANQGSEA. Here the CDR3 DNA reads TGCAGCGTTCGAGGCCATAAGGGGGGCACAGATACGCAGTATTTT. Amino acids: CSVRGHKGGTDTQYF.

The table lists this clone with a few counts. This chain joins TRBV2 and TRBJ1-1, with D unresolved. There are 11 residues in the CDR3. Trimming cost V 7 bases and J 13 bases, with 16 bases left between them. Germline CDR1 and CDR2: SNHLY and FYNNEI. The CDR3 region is CASKGTMKLFF. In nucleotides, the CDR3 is TGTGCCAGCAAGGGCACGATGAAGCTTTTCTTT.

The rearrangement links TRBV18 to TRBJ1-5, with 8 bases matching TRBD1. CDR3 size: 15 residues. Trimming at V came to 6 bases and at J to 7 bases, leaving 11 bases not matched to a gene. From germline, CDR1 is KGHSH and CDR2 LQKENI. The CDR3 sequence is CASSPDRVSAQPQHF. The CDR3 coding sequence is TGTGCCAGCTCTCCGGACAGGGTGTCCGCCCAGCCCCAGCATTTT.

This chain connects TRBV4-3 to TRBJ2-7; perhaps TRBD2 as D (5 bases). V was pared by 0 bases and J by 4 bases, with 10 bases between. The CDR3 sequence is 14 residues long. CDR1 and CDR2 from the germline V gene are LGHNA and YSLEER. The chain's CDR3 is CASSQELGRYEQYF. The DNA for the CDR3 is TGCGCCAGCAGCCAAGAACTAGGGAGATACGAGCAGTACTTC.

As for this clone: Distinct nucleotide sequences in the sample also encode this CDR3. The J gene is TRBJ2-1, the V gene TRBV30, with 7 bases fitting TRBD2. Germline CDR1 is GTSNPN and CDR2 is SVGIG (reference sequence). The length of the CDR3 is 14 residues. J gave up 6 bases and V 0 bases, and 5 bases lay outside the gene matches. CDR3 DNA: TGTGCCTGGAGTGTAAGTGGACTAGTCAATGAGCAGTTCTTC. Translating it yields CAWSVSGLVNEQFF.

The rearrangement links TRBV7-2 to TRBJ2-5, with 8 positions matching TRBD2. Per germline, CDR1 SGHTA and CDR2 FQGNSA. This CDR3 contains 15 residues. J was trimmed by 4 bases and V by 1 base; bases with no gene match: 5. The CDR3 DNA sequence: TGTGCCAGCAGCTTAGGGCTAGCGGGCCCAGAGACCCAGTACTTC. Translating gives CASSLGLAGPETQYF.